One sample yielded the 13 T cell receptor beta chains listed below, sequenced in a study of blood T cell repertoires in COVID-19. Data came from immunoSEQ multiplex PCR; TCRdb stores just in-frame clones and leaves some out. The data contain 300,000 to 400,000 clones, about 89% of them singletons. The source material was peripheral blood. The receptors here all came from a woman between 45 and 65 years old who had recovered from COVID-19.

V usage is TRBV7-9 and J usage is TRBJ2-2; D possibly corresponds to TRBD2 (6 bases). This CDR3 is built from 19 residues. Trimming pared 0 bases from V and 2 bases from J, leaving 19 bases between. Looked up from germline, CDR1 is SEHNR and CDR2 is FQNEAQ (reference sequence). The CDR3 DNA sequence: TGTGCCAGCAGCTTAGCGCGCGGGGTATATCAGGGTAACACCGGGGAGCTGTTTTTT. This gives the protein CASSLARGVYQGNTGELFF.

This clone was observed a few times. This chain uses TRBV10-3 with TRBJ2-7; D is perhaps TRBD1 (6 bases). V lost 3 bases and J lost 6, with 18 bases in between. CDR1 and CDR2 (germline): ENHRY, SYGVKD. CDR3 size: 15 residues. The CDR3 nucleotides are TGTGCCATCAGTGATTCGGCCCAAAAGGGGGTCGAGCAGTACTTC. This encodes CAISDSAQKGVEQYF.

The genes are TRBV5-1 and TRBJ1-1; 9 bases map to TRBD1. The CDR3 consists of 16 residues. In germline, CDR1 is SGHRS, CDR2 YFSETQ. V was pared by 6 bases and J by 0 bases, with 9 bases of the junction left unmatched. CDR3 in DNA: TGCGCCAGCACCACCGGGACAGGGTTCATGAACACTGAAGCTTTCTTT. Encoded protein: CASTTGTGFMNTEAFF.

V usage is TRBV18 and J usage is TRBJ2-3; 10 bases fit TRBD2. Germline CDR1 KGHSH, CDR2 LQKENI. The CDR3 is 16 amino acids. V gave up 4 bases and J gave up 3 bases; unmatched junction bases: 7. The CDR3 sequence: CASSLLAGVSTDTQYF. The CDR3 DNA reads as TGTGCCAGCTCACTTCTAGCGGGAGTGAGTACAGATACGCAGTATTTT.

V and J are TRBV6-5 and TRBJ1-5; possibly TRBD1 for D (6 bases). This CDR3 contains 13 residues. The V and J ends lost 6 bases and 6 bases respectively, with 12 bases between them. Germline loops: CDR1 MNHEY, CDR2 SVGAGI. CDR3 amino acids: CASSPGDSQPQHF. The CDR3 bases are TGTGCCAGCAGCCCAGGGGATAGTCAGCCCCAGCATTTT.

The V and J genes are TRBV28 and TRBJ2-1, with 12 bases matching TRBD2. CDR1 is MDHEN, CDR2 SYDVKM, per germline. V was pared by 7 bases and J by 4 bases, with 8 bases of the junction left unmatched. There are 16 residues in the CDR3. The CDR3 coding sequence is TGTGCCAGCATGGGTTGGACTAGCGGGGCTTACAATGAGCAGTTCTTC. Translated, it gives CASMGWTSGAYNEQFF.

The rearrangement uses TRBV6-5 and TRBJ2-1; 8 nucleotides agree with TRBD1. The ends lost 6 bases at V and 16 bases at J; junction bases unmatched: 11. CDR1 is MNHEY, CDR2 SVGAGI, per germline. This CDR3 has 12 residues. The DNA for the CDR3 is TGTGCCAGCAGCCTACAGCCGGGACAGGTATTCTTC. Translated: CASSLQPGQVFF.

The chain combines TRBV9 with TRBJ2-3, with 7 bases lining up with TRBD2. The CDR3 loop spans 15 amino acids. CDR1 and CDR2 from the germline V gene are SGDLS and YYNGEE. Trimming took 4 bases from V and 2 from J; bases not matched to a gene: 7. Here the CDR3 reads CASSPRLANTDTQYF. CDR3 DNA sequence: TGTGCCAGCAGCCCTCGACTAGCTAACACAGATACGCAGTATTTT.

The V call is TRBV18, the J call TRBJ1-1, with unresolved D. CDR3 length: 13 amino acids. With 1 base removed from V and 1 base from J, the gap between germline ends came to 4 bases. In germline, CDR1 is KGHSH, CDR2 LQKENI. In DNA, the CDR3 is TGTGCCAGCTCACCACTACAGAACACTGAAGCTTTCTTT. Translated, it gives CASSPLQNTEAFF.

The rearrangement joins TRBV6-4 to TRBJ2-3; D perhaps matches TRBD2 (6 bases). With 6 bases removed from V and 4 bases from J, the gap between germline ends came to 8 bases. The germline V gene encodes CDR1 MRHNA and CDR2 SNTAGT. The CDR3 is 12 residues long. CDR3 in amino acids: CASRRGSDTQYF. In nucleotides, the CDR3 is TGTGCCAGCAGGCGGGGTTCAGATACGCAGTATTTT.

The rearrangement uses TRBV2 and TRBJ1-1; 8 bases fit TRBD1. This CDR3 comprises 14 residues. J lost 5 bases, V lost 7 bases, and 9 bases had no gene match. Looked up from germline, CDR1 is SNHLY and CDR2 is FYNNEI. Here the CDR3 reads CASKMSGGWTEAFF. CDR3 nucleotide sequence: TGTGCCAGCAAGATGTCAGGGGGCTGGACTGAAGCTTTCTTT.

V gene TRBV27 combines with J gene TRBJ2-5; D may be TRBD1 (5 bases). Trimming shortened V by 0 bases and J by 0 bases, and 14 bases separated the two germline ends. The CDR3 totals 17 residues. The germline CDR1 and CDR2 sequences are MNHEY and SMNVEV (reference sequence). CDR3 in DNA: TGTGCCAGCAGTTTATCGTCTCAGGGAATTTACCAAGAGACCCAGTACTTC. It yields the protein CASSLSSQGIYQETQYF.

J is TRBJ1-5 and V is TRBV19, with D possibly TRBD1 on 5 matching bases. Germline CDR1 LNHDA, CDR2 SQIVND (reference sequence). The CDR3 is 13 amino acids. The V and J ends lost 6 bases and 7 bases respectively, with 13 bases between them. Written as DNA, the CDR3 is TGTGCCAGTAGCCCCCAGGGAGGACAGCCCCAGCATTTT. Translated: CASSPQGGQPQHF. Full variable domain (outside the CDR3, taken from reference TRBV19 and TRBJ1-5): DGGITQSPKYLFRKEGQNVTLSCEQNLNHDAMYWYRQDPGQGLRLIYYSQIVNDFQKGDIAEGYSVSREKKESFPLTVTSAQKNPTAFYLCASSPQGGQPQHFGDGTRLSIL.